These 21 T cell receptor beta chains were all obtained from the same sample, sequenced in a study of cytomegalovirus exposure and HLA in healthy donors. Use of 60 Vbeta and 13 Jbeta primers characterized the PCR. Produced via immunoSEQ multiplex PCR; TCRdb's table is partial and in-frame only. Of about 170,000 clones in the sample, about four fifths are singletons; the top ten hold about 0.8%. Sequenced sample: PBMCs. The receptors come from a woman aged 18-30 years in good health and CMV-seronegative.

The chain has TRBV7-2 and TRBJ1-5; maybe TRBD1 (5 bases). This CDR3 region has 15 residues. Trimming stripped 4 bases from V and 4 bases from J, with 14 bases between. The V gene's germline CDR1 is SGHTA and CDR2 FQGNSA. The CDR3 nucleotides read TGTGCCAGCAGCTATCGGGGGGAAATTAATCAGCCCCAGCATTTT. As protein: CASSYRGEINQPQHF.

The CDR3 DNA follows: TGCGCCAGCAGCTTCGGGAGGTCTTCCTACAATGAGCAGTTCTTC. As protein: CASSFGRSSYNEQFF. V usage is TRBV5-1 and J usage is TRBJ2-1; 7 bases line up with TRBD2. V lost 2 bases and J lost 1; bases outside the gene matches: 3. Germline CDR1 reads SGHRS; CDR2 reads YFSETQ. The CDR3 runs to 15 residues.

This chain links TRBV6-1 with TRBJ2-7; 11 bases are shared with TRBD2. V lost 2 bases and J lost 3; bases outside the gene matches: 6. Per germline, CDR1 MNHNS and CDR2 SASEGT. The CDR3 totals 16 residues. The DNA of the CDR3 is TGTGCCAGCAGTGAACATATAGCGGGAGGGAGCTACGAGCAGTACTTC. This encodes CASSEHIAGGSYEQYF.

The chain carries TRBV9 and TRBJ1-4; no reliable D call. V shed 0 bases and J shed 5 bases, with 5 bases lying between them. Germline V gene lookup returns CDR1 SGDLS and CDR2 YYNGEE. There are 13 residues in the CDR3. DNA of the CDR3: TGTGCCAGCAGCGTAGGTACAAATGAAAAACTGTTTTTT. Its translation: CASSVGTNEKLFF.

V gene TRBV6-5 combines with J gene TRBJ1-2; 7 positions agree with TRBD1. V lost 5 bases and J lost 5; bases outside the gene matches: 8. The CDR3 has 14 residues. Germline V gives CDR1 MNHEY, CDR2 SVGAGI. The CDR3 nucleotides read TGTGCCAGCAGTCCGGGACAGAACCTATATGGCTACACCTTC. Translation: CASSPGQNLYGYTF.

Only one count was recorded for this clone. The chain employs TRBV28 and TRBJ1-2, with unresolved D. The ends were cut back, 3 bases at V and 4 bases at J, with 9 bases in the middle. This CDR3 is 13 amino acids long. Germline V lookup: CDR1 MDHEN, CDR2 SYDVKM. CDR3 in amino acids: CASSFQAGYGYTF. CDR3 coding DNA: TGTGCCAGCAGTTTTCAGGCGGGCTATGGCTACACCTTC.

V gene TRBV2 combines with J gene TRBJ2-5; D gene unclear. Trimming cost V 5 bases and J 6 bases, with 4 bases left between them. Germline CDR1 SNHLY, CDR2 FYNNEI. The CDR3 spans 10 residues. The CDR3 DNA reads as TGTGCCAGCAGTTTAAAGACCCAGTACTTC. It codes for CASSLKTQYF.

This chain's CDR3 is CASSPAGGVLSGEQYF. Written as DNA, the CDR3 is TGTGCCAGTAGTCCAGCAGGGGGCGTCCTCTCTGGGGAGCAGTACTTC. J is TRBJ2-7 and V is TRBV19, with 8 nucleotides matching TRBD1. The CDR3 length is 16 residues. Germline-derived CDR1 and CDR2 are LNHDA and SQIVND (reference sequence). The V and J ends lost 5 bases and 7 bases, in that order; junction bases with no gene match: 16.

V gene TRBV19 combines with J gene TRBJ1-2; 7 nucleotides align to TRBD1. The junction had 4 bases not matched to a gene; V was cut back by 1 base and J by 2 bases. Per germline, CDR1 LNHDA and CDR2 SQIVND (reference sequence). There are 15 residues in the CDR3. The CDR3 is CASSIGQGGNYGYTF. The CDR3 coding sequence is TGTGCCAGTAGTATAGGACAGGGAGGAAACTATGGCTACACCTTC.

This chain joins TRBV6-1 and TRBJ1-2; 8 nucleotides line up with TRBD1. Per germline, CDR1 MNHNS and CDR2 SASEGT. This CDR3 is built from 14 residues. V lost 2 bases and J lost 6; bases outside the gene matches: 5. This CDR3 reads CASSEWGTGDGYTF. The CDR3 bases are TGTGCCAGCAGTGAATGGGGGACAGGAGATGGCTACACCTTC.

This chain uses TRBV2 with TRBJ1-6, with 9 bases matching TRBD1. Trimming cost V 4 bases and J 5 bases; bases outside gene matches: 3. The V gene's germline CDR1 is SNHLY and CDR2 FYNNEI. The CDR3 covers 15 residues. The CDR3 loop reads CASSGGQGNNSPLHF. CDR3 DNA: TGTGCCAGCAGTGGGGGACAGGGCAATAATTCACCCCTCCACTTT. The entire variable domain, with the rest obtained from reference TRBV2 and TRBJ1-6, is as follows: EPEVTQTPSHQVTQMGQEVILRCVPISNHLYFYWYRQILGQKVEFLVSFYNNEISEKSEIFDDQFSVERPDGSNFTLKIRSTKLEDSAMYFCASSGGQGNNSPLHFGNGTRLTVT.

The chain joins TRBV7-9 to TRBJ2-5; TRBD2 agrees at 11 bases. CDR3 length: 14 amino acids. CDR1 and CDR2 from the germline V gene are SEHNR and FQNEAQ (reference sequence). The trim removed 8 bases at V and 2 bases at J, leaving 4 bases unmatched. As DNA, the CDR3 is TGTGCCAGCGGGACTAGCGGCCTACAAGAGACCCAGTACTTC. This codes for CASGTSGLQETQYF.

This chain connects TRBV5-1 to TRBJ1-3; no clear D. Germline values: CDR1 SGHRS, CDR2 YFSETQ. This CDR3 region has 14 residues. Deletions cut 0 bases from V and 4 bases from J, with 8 bases between. This CDR3 is CASSLGQGGNTIYF. The CDR3 nucleotides read TGCGCCAGCAGCTTGGGACAAGGAGGAAACACCATATATTTT.

The chain carries TRBV19 and TRBJ1-4; the match to TRBD1 covers 9 bases. V lost 5 bases, J lost 6 bases, and 4 bases stayed unmatched. CDR1 is LNHDA and CDR2 is SQIVND in the germline V gene (reference sequence). The CDR3 has 14 residues. The DNA of the CDR3 is TGTGCCAGTAGTGATGGACAGGGGTATGAAAAACTGTTTTTT. It codes for CASSDGQGYEKLFF.

This clone was counted a few times. The V and J genes are TRBV4-1 and TRBJ2-1; 10 positions match TRBD2. CDR1 and CDR2 from the germline V gene are MGHRA and YSYEKL. V lost 0 bases and J lost 7; bases outside the gene matches: 6. This CDR3 has 16 residues. DNA of the CDR3: TGCGCCAGCAGCCAAGAAGCGGCACTAGCGGGGAATGAGCAGTTCTTC. Translation: CASSQEAALAGNEQFF.

The chain carries TRBV6-5 and TRBJ1-6, with 7 bases fitting TRBD1. CDR1 is MNHEY, CDR2 SVGAGI, per germline. V shed 5 bases, J shed 7 bases, and the junction held 5 bases outside the gene matches. The CDR3 contains 14 residues. The CDR3 nucleotides read TGTGCCAGCAGTATATCAGGGGGGAATTCACCCCTCCACTTT. This encodes CASSISGGNSPLHF.

The genes are TRBV19 and TRBJ1-5; TRBD1 is a possible D gene (5 bases). Germline V gene lookup returns CDR1 LNHDA and CDR2 SQIVND (reference sequence). This CDR3 contains 12 residues. V shed 6 bases and J shed 11 bases, with 14 bases lying between them. CDR3 sequence reads: CASRIHWGAQHF. For the CDR3, the DNA is TGTGCCAGTAGGATCCATTGGGGGGCCCAGCATTTT.

This sequence joins TRBV2 and TRBJ2-5; 7 bases match TRBD2. Germline V CDR1 and CDR2: SNHLY, FYNNEI. The CDR3 loop spans 14 amino acids. The trim removed 5 bases at V and 4 bases at J, leaving 7 bases unmatched. Here the CDR3 DNA reads TGTGCCAGCAGTTACGGACTAGAACGAGAGACCCAGTACTTC. Translated: CASSYGLERETQYF. Looking up the rest from reference TRBV2 and TRBJ2-5 gives the full variable domain: EPEVTQTPSHQVTQMGQEVILRCVPISNHLYFYWYRQILGQKVEFLVSFYNNEISEKSEIFDDQFSVERPDGSNFTLKIRSTKLEDSAMYFCASSYGLERETQYFGPGTRLLVL.

The chain is built from TRBV6-5 and TRBJ2-1, with D perhaps matching TRBD2 (7 bases). Trimming took 5 bases from V and 8 from J, leaving 16 bases between them. Germline CDR1 MNHEY, CDR2 SVGAGI. This CDR3 comprises 14 residues. The CDR3, as DNA: TGTGCCAGCAGTCGGGGGGCTGGCCTGGATGAGCAGTTCTTC. Translating gives CASSRGAGLDEQFF.

This rearrangement joins TRBV6-5 to TRBJ2-1, with D maybe TRBD1 (6 bases). The CDR3 is 14 amino acids. V lost 7 bases and J lost 5, with 15 bases in between. Germline V gene sequence: CDR1 MNHEY, CDR2 SVGAGI. The CDR3 sequence: CASTLFGGHNEQFF. The CDR3 DNA reads as TGTGCCAGCACCTTATTTGGGGGCCACAATGAGCAGTTCTTC.

The chain combines TRBV5-1 with TRBJ2-7, with 8 bases identical to TRBD1. Germline V gene sequence: CDR1 SGHRS, CDR2 YFSETQ. There are 15 residues in the CDR3. J lost 3 bases, V lost 4 bases, and 9 bases had no gene match. The chain's CDR3 is CASSQQGEVGYEQYF. In nucleotides, the CDR3 is TGCGCCAGCAGCCAACAGGGGGAGGTAGGCTACGAGCAGTACTTC.